The clone carrying this T cell receptor (beta chain) was counted between two and nine times. The record originates from a study of early T cells in non-severe SARS-CoV-2 infection. Looking at the study overall: The study sequenced bulk RNA from unsorted whole blood, with chains unpaired.

Individual cDNA molecules received unique molecular identifiers. Each CDR3 protein gets one entry after TCRdb re-called the 5' RACE reads with MiXCR. The sample lists approximately 77,000 distinct CDR3 sequences, about 12% seen once, with about 3% in the top ten. Germline V gives CDR1 MNHEY, CDR2 SVGEGT. Unmatched junction bases numbered 17, after V lost 6 bases and J lost 5 bases. The CDR3 runs to 17 residues. This chain links TRBV6-2 or TRBV6-3 with TRBJ2-7, with TRBD1 identical over 9 bases. The sequencing input was whole blood. The TCR sequence derives from an adult who was a healthcare worker with PCR-confirmed SARS-CoV-2 infection or an uninfected control (not recorded which). This CDR3 reads CASSLQRTGAGVDEQYF. Here the CDR3 DNA reads TGTGCCAGCAGCCTTCAGAGGACAGGGGCTGGCGTGGACGAGCAGTACTTC.